A single sample is the source of the 15 T cell receptor beta chains below, sequenced in a study of OX40 agonist ivuxolimab in advanced cancers. Repertoires were generated with immunoSEQ multiplex PCR, while TCRdb's copy carries only in-frame clones and drops some. Found here are around 23,000 clones, approximately 80% of them singletons; the top ten hold 24%. The sequenced sample was CD4+ or CD8+ T cells sorted from blood, obtained in a trial of the OX40 agonist ivuxolimab. These receptors came from an adult with an advanced solid tumor such as melanoma, head and neck, liver or kidney cancer.

This clone has only a few counts. The V and J genes are TRBV28 and TRBJ2-7; 7 bases agree with TRBD1. V lost 3 bases, J lost 0 bases, and 8 bases stayed unmatched. This CDR3 region has 16 residues. CDR1 is MDHEN, CDR2 SYDVKM, per germline. The CDR3 loop reads CASSFWTGMSSYEQYF. The CDR3 coding sequence is TGTGCCAGCAGTTTCTGGACAGGAATGAGCTCCTACGAGCAGTACTTC.

This chain links TRBV6-5 with TRBJ2-1; 9 nucleotides match TRBD1. Trimming at V came to 2 bases and at J to 6 bases, leaving 2 bases not matched to a gene. The germline CDR1 and CDR2 sequences are MNHEY and SVGAGI. The CDR3 extends over 14 amino acids. The CDR3: CASSYPGQGNEQFF. DNA for the CDR3: TGTGCCAGCAGTTACCCGGGACAGGGCAATGAGCAGTTCTTC.

The rearrangement joins TRBV7-6 to TRBJ2-7; D uncertain. This CDR3 region has 13 residues. V was clipped by 0 bases and J by 6 bases, with 9 bases between them. Germline loops: CDR1 SGHVS, CDR2 FNYEAQ. DNA for the CDR3: TGTGCCAGCAGCTTAGCGCGCATAAGCGAGCAGTACTTC. Translated: CASSLARISEQYF.

About this clone itself: Other DNA sequences within the sample encode an identical CDR3. The V call is TRBV7-2, the J call TRBJ2-7; no clear D gene. Deletions cut 7 bases from V and 5 bases from J, with 9 bases between. CDR1 SGHTA and CDR2 FQGNSA come from the germline V gene. The CDR3 is 11 amino acids. The CDR3, as DNA: TGTGCCAGCACCCAGGACCACGAGCAGTACTTC. Translating gives CASTQDHEQYF.

This clone has just one count. This rearrangement joins TRBV7-2 to TRBJ2-7, with 9 positions matching TRBD1. V shed 5 bases and J 4 bases; nucleotides not matched to a gene: 9. CDR3 size: 15 residues. Germline CDR1 and CDR2: SGHTA and FQGNSA. The CDR3 coding sequence is TGTGCCAGCAGCCCCGGGACAGGGAAGGGGTACGAGCAGTACTTC. This encodes CASSPGTGKGYEQYF.

The genes are TRBV13 and TRBJ1-3; 8 nucleotides align to TRBD1. The CDR3 spans 15 residues. Germline values: CDR1 PRHDT, CDR2 FYEKMQ (reference sequence). J lost 2 bases, V lost 3 bases, and 3 bases had no gene match. The CDR3: CASSFDRGAGNTIYF. For the CDR3, the DNA is TGTGCCAGCAGCTTCGACAGGGGAGCTGGAAACACCATATATTTT. Full variable domain (missing parts from reference TRBV13 and TRBJ1-3): AAGVIQSPRHLIKEKRETATLKCYPIPRHDTVYWYQQGPGQDPQFLISFYEKMQSDKGSIPDRFSAQQFSDYHSELNMSSLELGDSALYFCASSFDRGAGNTIYFGEGSWLTVV.

The chain links TRBV10-3 to TRBJ2-3, with unresolved D. Germline loops: CDR1 ENHRY, CDR2 SYGVKD. The CDR3 is 13 amino acids. The V end was cut by 0 bases, the J end by 5 bases, with 6 bases between. The CDR3 sequence is CAISESVGDTQYF. As DNA, the CDR3 is TGTGCCATCAGTGAGTCGGTTGGAGATACGCAGTATTTT.

The rearrangement links TRBV9 to TRBJ2-2, with D maybe TRBD2 (7 bases). This CDR3 is built from 16 residues. Trimming removed 4 bases from V and 3 bases from J, with 16 bases in between. Germline CDR1 and CDR2: SGDLS and YYNGEE. CDR3 in amino acids: CASSTNREGDTGELFF. CDR3 bases: TGTGCCAGCAGCACAAACAGGGAGGGGGACACCGGGGAGCTGTTTTTT.

This clone was picked up one time. V gene TRBV28 combines with J gene TRBJ2-7; 7 nucleotides align to TRBD2. Germline CDR1 and CDR2: MDHEN and SYDVKM. V was clipped by 6 bases and J by 3 bases; unmatched bases: 2. The CDR3 spans 12 residues. CDR3 sequence reads: CASSPGGYEQYF. The CDR3 DNA reads as TGTGCCAGCAGCCCGGGGGGCTACGAGCAGTACTTC.

This chain joins TRBV9 and TRBJ2-7; D not resolved. Between the trimmed V and J ends, which lost 0 bases and 0 bases, there was a span of 10 bases. This CDR3 has 15 residues. Germline V gene data show CDR1 as SGDLS and CDR2 as YYNGEE. DNA for the CDR3: TGTGCCAGCAGCGTAGGGGGAAATCCCTCCTACGAGCAGTACTTC. Translated, it gives CASSVGGNPSYEQYF.

This clone came up a few times. The chain is built from TRBV18 and TRBJ1-1, with D possibly matching TRBD1 (5 bases). V lost 1 base to trimming and J lost 0 bases, with 6 bases between them. Germline CDR1 is KGHSH and CDR2 is LQKENI. This CDR3 has 14 residues. Here the CDR3 DNA reads TGTGCCAGCTCACCACAGACAGTGAACACTGAAGCTTTCTTT. Translation gives CASSPQTVNTEAFF.

The chain links TRBV11-3 to TRBJ1-1; no definite D call. CDR3 length: 13 amino acids. Germline values: CDR1 SGHNT, CDR2 YENEEA. Trimming left V 3 bases short and J 2 bases short, with 7 bases between. This CDR3 reads CASSFTQNTEAFF. The CDR3 nucleotides are TGTGCCAGCAGCTTTACTCAAAACACTGAAGCTTTCTTT.

The rearrangement links TRBV6-6 to TRBJ1-1; 7 bases are shared with TRBD1. CDR3 size: 12 residues. In germline, CDR1 is MNHNY, CDR2 SVGAGI (reference sequence). V was clipped by 0 bases and J by 8 bases; unmatched bases: 0. The CDR3 DNA reads TGTGCCAGCAGTTACTCGACAGGGGAAGCTTTCTTT. Translating gives CASSYSTGEAFF.

Comment on this clone: The junction does not match germline at one end; this may be a read error. The chain employs TRBV9 and TRBJ2-7; possible D gene TRBD2, 5 bases. Germline V gene lookup returns CDR1 SGDLS and CDR2 YYNGEE. This CDR3 is 13 amino acids long. CDR3 sequence: CASSAEGLTEQHF. The CDR3 coding sequence is TGTGCCAGCAGCGCCGAGGGTCTAACGGAGCAGCACTTC.

J is TRBJ2-1 and V is TRBV6-4, with 11 bases aligning to TRBD1. Germline values: CDR1 MRHNA, CDR2 SNTAGT. CDR3 size: 16 residues. J lost 0 bases, V lost 4 bases, and 2 bases had no gene match. The CDR3: CASSGTGGGSYNEQFF. The CDR3 DNA reads as TGTGCCAGCAGTGGGACAGGGGGCGGCTCCTACAATGAGCAGTTCTTC.